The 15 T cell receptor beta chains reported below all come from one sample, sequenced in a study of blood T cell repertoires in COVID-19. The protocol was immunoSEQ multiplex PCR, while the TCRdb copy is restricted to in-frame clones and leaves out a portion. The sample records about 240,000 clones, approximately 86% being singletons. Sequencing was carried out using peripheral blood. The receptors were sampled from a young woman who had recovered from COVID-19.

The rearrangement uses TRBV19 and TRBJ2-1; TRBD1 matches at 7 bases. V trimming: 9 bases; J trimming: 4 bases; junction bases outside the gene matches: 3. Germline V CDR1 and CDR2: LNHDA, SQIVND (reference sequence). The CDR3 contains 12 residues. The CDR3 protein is CASRDRYNEQFF. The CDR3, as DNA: TGTGCCAGCAGGGACAGATACAATGAGCAGTTCTTC.

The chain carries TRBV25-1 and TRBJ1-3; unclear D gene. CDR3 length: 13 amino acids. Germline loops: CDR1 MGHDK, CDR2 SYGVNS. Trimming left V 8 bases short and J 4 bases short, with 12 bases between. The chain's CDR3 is CASGGRNGNTIYF. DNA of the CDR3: TGTGCCAGCGGTGGGAGGAACGGAAACACCATATATTTT.

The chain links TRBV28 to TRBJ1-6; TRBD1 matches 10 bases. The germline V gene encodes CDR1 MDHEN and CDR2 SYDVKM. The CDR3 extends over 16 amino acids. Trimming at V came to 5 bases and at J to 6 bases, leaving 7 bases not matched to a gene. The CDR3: CASSEPGQGINSPLHF. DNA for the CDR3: TGTGCCAGCAGTGAACCGGGACAGGGGATTAATTCACCCCTCCACTTT. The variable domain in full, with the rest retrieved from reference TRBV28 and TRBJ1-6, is DVKVTQSSRYLVKRTGEKVFLECVQDMDHENMFWYRQDPGLGLRLIYFSYDVKMKEKGDIPEGYSVSREKKERFSLILESASTNQTSMYLCASSEPGQGINSPLHFGNGTRLTVT.

CDR3 coding DNA: TGTGCCAGCAGCTTCAGGGAAGACACCGGGGAGCTGTTTTTT. Its translation is CASSFREDTGELFF. This chain uses TRBV11-1 with TRBJ2-2; TRBD1 is a possible D gene (5 bases). The CDR3 consists of 14 residues. V lost 3 bases, J lost 3 bases, and 8 bases lay in between. Germline V gene lookup returns CDR1 SGHAT and CDR2 FQDESV (reference sequence).

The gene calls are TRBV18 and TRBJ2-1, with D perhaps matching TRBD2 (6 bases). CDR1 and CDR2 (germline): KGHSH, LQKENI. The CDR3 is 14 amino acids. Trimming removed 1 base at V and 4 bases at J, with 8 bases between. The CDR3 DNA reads TGTGCCAGCTCACCACTTGCGGGGTACAATGAGCAGTTCTTC. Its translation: CASSPLAGYNEQFF. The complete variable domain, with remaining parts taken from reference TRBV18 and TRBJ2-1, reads NAGVMQNPRHLVRRRGQEARLRCSPMKGHSHVYWYRQLPEEGLKFMVYLQKENIIDESGMPKERFSAEFPKEGPSILRIQQVVRGDSAAYFCASSPLAGYNEQFFGPGTRLTVL.

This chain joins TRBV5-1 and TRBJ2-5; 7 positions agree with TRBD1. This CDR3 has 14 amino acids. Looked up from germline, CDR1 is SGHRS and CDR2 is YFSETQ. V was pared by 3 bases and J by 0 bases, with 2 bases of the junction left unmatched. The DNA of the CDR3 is TGCGCCAGCAGCTGGGGACAGAACCAAGAGACCCAGTACTTC. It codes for CASSWGQNQETQYF.

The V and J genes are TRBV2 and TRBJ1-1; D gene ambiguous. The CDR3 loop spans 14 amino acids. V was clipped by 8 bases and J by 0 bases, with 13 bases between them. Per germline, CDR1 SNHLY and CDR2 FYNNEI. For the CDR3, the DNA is TGTGCCAGCGGCGGGCCCCCGGTGAACACTGAAGCTTTCTTT. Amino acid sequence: CASGGPPVNTEAFF. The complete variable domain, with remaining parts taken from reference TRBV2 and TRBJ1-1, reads EPEVTQTPSHQVTQMGQEVILRCVPISNHLYFYWYRQILGQKVEFLVSFYNNEISEKSEIFDDQFSVERPDGSNFTLKIRSTKLEDSAMYFCASGGPPVNTEAFFGQGTRLTVV.

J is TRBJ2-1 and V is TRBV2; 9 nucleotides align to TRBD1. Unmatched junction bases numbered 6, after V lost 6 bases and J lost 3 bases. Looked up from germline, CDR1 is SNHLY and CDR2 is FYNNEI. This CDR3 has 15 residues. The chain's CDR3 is CASSRDRADYNEQFF. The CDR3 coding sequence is TGTGCCAGCAGCCGGGACAGGGCTGACTACAATGAGCAGTTCTTC.

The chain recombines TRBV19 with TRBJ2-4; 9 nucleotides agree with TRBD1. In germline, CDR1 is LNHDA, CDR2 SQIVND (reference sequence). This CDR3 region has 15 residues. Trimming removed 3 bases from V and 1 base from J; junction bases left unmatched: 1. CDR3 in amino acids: CASSMGQGAKNIQYF. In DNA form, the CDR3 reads TGTGCCAGTAGTATGGGACAGGGTGCCAAAAACATTCAGTACTTC.

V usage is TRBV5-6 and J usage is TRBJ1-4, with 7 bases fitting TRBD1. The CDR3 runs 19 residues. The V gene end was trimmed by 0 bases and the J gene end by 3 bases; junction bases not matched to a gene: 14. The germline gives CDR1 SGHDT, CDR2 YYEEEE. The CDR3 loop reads CASSLAGTAPQLPNEKLFF. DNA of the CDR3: TGTGCCAGCAGCTTGGCCGGGACAGCCCCACAGTTACCTAATGAAAAACTGTTTTTT.

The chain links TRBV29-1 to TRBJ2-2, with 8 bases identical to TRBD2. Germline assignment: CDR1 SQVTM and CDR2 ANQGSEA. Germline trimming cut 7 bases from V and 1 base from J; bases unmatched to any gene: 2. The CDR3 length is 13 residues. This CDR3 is CSGGGRNTGELFF. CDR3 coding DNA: TGCAGCGGCGGGGGGCGGAACACCGGGGAGCTGTTTTTT.

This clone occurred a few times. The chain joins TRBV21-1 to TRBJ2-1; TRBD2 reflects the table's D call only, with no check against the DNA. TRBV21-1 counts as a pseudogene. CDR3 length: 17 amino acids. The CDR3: CASSTEKDYPFGNEQFF. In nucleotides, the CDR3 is TGTGCCAGCAGCACCGAAAAGGACTACCCCTTCGGCAATGAGCAGTTCTTC.

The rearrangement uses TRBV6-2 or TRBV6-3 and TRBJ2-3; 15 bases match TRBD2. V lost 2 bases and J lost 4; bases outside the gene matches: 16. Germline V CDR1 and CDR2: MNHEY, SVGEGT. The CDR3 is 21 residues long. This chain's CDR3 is CASSYNPVGLAGGVNPDTQYF. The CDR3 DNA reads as TGTGCCAGCAGTTACAACCCAGTAGGACTAGCGGGGGGGGTGAACCCAGATACGCAGTATTTT.

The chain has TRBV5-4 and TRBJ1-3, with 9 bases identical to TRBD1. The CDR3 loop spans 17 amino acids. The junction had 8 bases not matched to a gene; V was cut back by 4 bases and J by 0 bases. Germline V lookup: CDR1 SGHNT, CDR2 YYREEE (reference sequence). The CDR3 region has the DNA TGTGCCAGCAGCGCCAGACAGGGGGGTAGCTCTGGAAACACCATATATTTT. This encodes CASSARQGGSSGNTIYF.

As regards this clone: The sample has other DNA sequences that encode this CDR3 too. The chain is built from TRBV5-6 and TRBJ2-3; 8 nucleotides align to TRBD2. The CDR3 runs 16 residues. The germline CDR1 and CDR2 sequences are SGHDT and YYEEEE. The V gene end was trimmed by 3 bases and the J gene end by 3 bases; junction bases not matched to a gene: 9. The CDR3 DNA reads TGTGCCAGCAGCTCACCTGCGGGGGGCTCAACAGATACGCAGTATTTT. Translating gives CASSSPAGGSTDTQYF.